The 13 T cell receptor beta chains listed next were all sequenced from one sample in a study of siplizumab effects on memory and regulatory T cells. Assay: immunoSEQ multiplex PCR; the TCRdb copy retains only in-frame clones and omits some. The table has more than 85,000 clones, 92% seen once. The sample was Tregs sorted from blood. These receptors were taken from a human donor in good health.

The DNA of the CDR3 is TGTGCCAGCAGCTTTTCACGGCACTTGGAGACCCAGTACTTC. Translated, it gives CASSFSRHLETQYF. The chain is built from TRBV7-9 and TRBJ2-5; D not certain. The CDR3 length is 14 residues. The germline V gene encodes CDR1 SEHNR and CDR2 FQNEAQ (reference sequence). The ends were cut back, 3 bases at V and 5 bases at J, with 13 bases in the middle.

The J gene is TRBJ2-7, the V gene TRBV7-2, with 10 nucleotides matching TRBD1. The CDR3 has 14 residues. Germline V gives CDR1 SGHTA, CDR2 FQGNSA. V dropped 5 bases and J dropped 3; count of bases not matched to a gene: 4. The CDR3 spells CASSKDRGVYEQYF. The CDR3 region has the DNA TGTGCCAGCAGCAAGGACAGGGGGGTCTACGAGCAGTACTTC.

The rearrangement joins TRBV6-1 to TRBJ1-2, with D uncertain. The CDR3 sequence is 13 residues long. V lost 6 bases and J 8 bases, leaving 16 bases between the germline ends. Germline CDR1 MNHNS, CDR2 SASEGT. In DNA, the CDR3 is TGTGCCAGCAGGGGGAGTGCTGGTGGAGGCTACACCTTC. It codes for CASRGSAGGGYTF.

This chain uses TRBV23-1 with TRBJ1-5; D gene uncertain. TRBV23-1 falls under the ORF class, with uncertain function. The CDR3 is 11 amino acids. V lost 6 bases and J lost 7, with 7 bases in between. The CDR3 DNA follows: TGCGCCAGCAGAGGGAGCCAGCCCCAGCATTTT. Translating it yields CASRGSQPQHF.

The gene calls are TRBV6-5 and TRBJ1-3, with a tentative D call TRBD1 (6 bases). The ends were cut back, 7 bases at V and 0 bases at J, with 13 bases in the middle. Germline assignment: CDR1 MNHEY and CDR2 SVGAGI. The CDR3 loop spans 15 amino acids. This chain's CDR3 is CASIQQGISGNTIYF. DNA for the CDR3: TGTGCCAGCATCCAACAGGGAATCTCTGGAAACACCATATATTTT.

The V gene is TRBV9, the J gene TRBJ1-1; no firm D call. Germline V gene sequence: CDR1 SGDLS, CDR2 YYNGEE. The CDR3 length is 13 residues. The ends were cut back, 3 bases at V and 4 bases at J, with 10 bases in the middle. CDR3 protein: CASSAHSRTEAFF. The CDR3 bases are TGTGCCAGCAGCGCCCACAGTCGCACTGAAGCTTTCTTT.

The chain links TRBV7-2 to TRBJ2-7; D gene unclear. The CDR3 runs 13 residues. The V gene lost 5 bases and the J gene lost 3 bases, with 11 bases spanning the gap. Germline V gene sequence: CDR1 SGHTA, CDR2 FQGNSA. CDR3 sequence (DNA): TGTGCCAGCAGCCGCTATTACCTCTACGAGCAGTACTTC. Encoded protein: CASSRYYLYEQYF.

The chain is built from TRBV25-1 and TRBJ2-1; D is possibly TRBD2 (5 bases). Trimming took off 1 base at V and 7 bases at J, with 8 bases between the two ends. This CDR3 contains 13 residues. Per the germline V gene, CDR1 is MGHDK and CDR2 is SYGVNS. CDR3 in amino acids: CASSELGRNEQFF. CDR3 DNA: TGTGCCAGCAGTGAATTAGGGAGAAATGAGCAGTTCTTC.

The rearrangement links TRBV9 to TRBJ2-1, with 13 bases matching TRBD2. The germline V gene has CDR1 SGDLS and CDR2 YYNGEE. V lost 3 bases and J lost 11; bases outside the gene matches: 8. This CDR3 is built from 15 residues. This chain's CDR3 is CASSARGTSGAKQFF. Here the CDR3 DNA reads TGTGCCAGCAGCGCGCGGGGGACTAGCGGGGCTAAGCAGTTCTTC.

The chain carries TRBV6-1 and TRBJ1-2, with D unclear. This CDR3 has 15 amino acids. With 10 bases removed from V and 6 bases from J, the gap between germline ends came to 24 bases. Germline CDR1 MNHNS, CDR2 SASEGT. This CDR3 is CATEAGFGYWDGYTF. CDR3 nucleotide sequence: TGTGCCACCGAGGCCGGGTTTGGGTATTGGGATGGCTACACCTTC.

V and J are TRBV7-3 and TRBJ2-2, with D unclear. The CDR3 covers 12 residues. Trimming cost V 3 bases and J 5 bases, with 4 bases left between them. Germline values: CDR1 SGHTA, CDR2 FQGTGA. CDR3 sequence: CASSFGTGELFF. CDR3 DNA: TGTGCCAGCAGCTTTGGTACCGGGGAGCTGTTTTTT.

J is TRBJ2-7 and V is TRBV27; D is unclear. Germline CDR1 and CDR2: MNHEY and SMNVEV (reference sequence). The ends were cut back, 8 bases at V and 6 bases at J, with 23 bases in the middle. The CDR3 totals 15 residues. The CDR3 DNA reads TGTGCCAGCGTCTCCCACGTGGGGTTTCTAGGCGAGCAGTACTTC. Encoded protein: CASVSHVGFLGEQYF.

The V call is TRBV18, the J call TRBJ2-5, with TRBD2 identical over 11 bases. Matching the DNA end better, TRBJ2-7 makes the J call doubtful. Germline V gives CDR1 KGHSH, CDR2 LQKENI. CDR3 length: 15 amino acids. The CDR3 DNA is TGTGCCAGCTCCCTGCTAGCGGGAGGTCCCTACGAGCAGTACTTC. Protein sequence: CASSLLAGGPYEQYF.